This record looks at one T cell receptor beta chain sequence and its context. This specimen includes other DNA sequences encoding the same CDR3. These data are taken from a study of control samples from healthy donors and cancer patients. This table comes from immunoSEQ multiplex PCR, and its TCRdb copy is limited to in-frame clones, with some not included. The sample contains under 130,000 clones, about four fifths of which appear only once. Sequenced material: blood. This TCR came from a woman in her 50s in good health.

CDR3 loop: CASSGQNQETQYF. The CDR3, as DNA: TGTGCCAGCTCTGGACAGAATCAAGAGACCCAGTACTTC. This sequence joins TRBV18 and TRBJ2-5; perhaps TRBD1 as D (6 bases). This CDR3 spans 13 amino acids. The V and J ends lost 6 bases and 2 bases respectively, with 10 bases between them. The germline V gene encodes CDR1 KGHSH and CDR2 LQKENI.